The 32 T cell receptor beta chains below come from one sample, sequenced in a study of blood T cell repertoires in COVID-19. The method was immunoSEQ multiplex PCR; TCRdb's version includes in-frame clones alone and lacks a portion of them. The profile covers 350,000 or so clones, with over 75% appearing a single time and 1% taken by the ten largest. Sequencing used PBMCs or T cells enriched from blood (not recorded which). The receptors shown here come from a woman younger than 45 who had recovered from COVID-19.

The chain links TRBV6-2 or TRBV6-3 to TRBJ2-2, with 11 bases that match TRBD2. This CDR3 is built from 17 residues. CDR1 is MNHEY, CDR2 SVGEGT, per germline. Trimming took 2 bases from V and 2 from J; bases not matched to a gene: 4. This chain's CDR3 is CASSYLAGGNNTGELFF. CDR3 in DNA: TGTGCCAGCAGTTACCTAGCGGGGGGAAATAACACCGGGGAGCTGTTTTTT.

The chain uses TRBV6-1 and TRBJ2-3, with TRBD1 as a possible D gene (5 bases). CDR3 length: 13 amino acids. Germline V lookup: CDR1 MNHNS, CDR2 SASEGT. V was pared by 2 bases and J by 4 bases, with 7 bases between. The CDR3 coding sequence is TGTGCCAGCAGTGAACAACAGGCAGATACGCAGTATTTT. As protein: CASSEQQADTQYF.

The chain joins TRBV30 to TRBJ1-2; TRBD1 aligns across 9 bases. CDR1 and CDR2 from the germline V gene are GTSNPN and SVGIG (reference sequence). The junction had 15 bases not matched to a gene; V was cut back by 4 bases and J by 6 bases. The CDR3 is made up of 16 amino acids. The chain's CDR3 is CAWTFGTGHAFHGYTF. CDR3 sequence (DNA): TGTGCCTGGACCTTCGGGACAGGGCATGCCTTCCATGGCTACACCTTC.

V gene TRBV7-9 combines with J gene TRBJ1-4; the D gene is possibly TRBD1 (5 bases). The CDR3 extends over 15 amino acids. CDR1 and CDR2 from the germline V gene are SEHNR and FQNEAQ (reference sequence). Trimming took off 5 bases at V and 5 bases at J, with 15 bases between the two ends. The CDR3 spells CASSPTGGGNEKLFF. CDR3 bases: TGTGCCAGCAGCCCCACGGGCGGGGGGAATGAAAAACTGTTTTTT.

This chain connects TRBV27 to TRBJ1-2; D is perhaps TRBD1 (5 bases). The CDR3 extends over 15 amino acids. CDR1 and CDR2 from the germline V gene are MNHEY and SMNVEV (reference sequence). V lost 6 bases and J 2 bases, leaving 16 bases between the germline ends. This chain's CDR3 is CASRGEVFTNYGYTF. CDR3 coding DNA: TGTGCCAGCAGGGGGGAGGTCTTTACCAACTATGGCTACACCTTC.

The J gene is TRBJ2-7, the V gene TRBV6-2 or TRBV6-3; 7 bases line up with TRBD1. This CDR3 is built from 16 residues. V was clipped by 0 bases and J by 4 bases; unmatched bases: 9. Germline V gene sequence: CDR1 MNHEY, CDR2 SVGEGT. Written as DNA, the CDR3 is TGTGCCAGCAGTTACTCGATGACTACAGGGGAATACGAGCAGTACTTC. This translates into CASSYSMTTGEYEQYF.

This chain joins TRBV9 and TRBJ2-7, with 10 bases lining up with TRBD1. V shed 0 bases, J shed 3 bases, and the junction held 3 bases outside the gene matches. Germline lookup yields CDR1 SGDLS and CDR2 YYNGEE. This CDR3 spans 15 amino acids. The CDR3 bases are TGTGCCAGCAGCGTAGCCGGGACAGGGGACTACGAGCAGTACTTC. It specifies CASSVAGTGDYEQYF.

The chain has TRBV3-1 (or the pseudogene TRBV3-2) and TRBJ1-1; 10 bases are shared with TRBD1. Unmatched junction bases numbered 13, after V lost 0 bases and J lost 3 bases. This CDR3 has 19 amino acids. CDR1 is LGHDT, CDR2 YNNKEL, per germline (reference sequence). Here the CDR3 DNA reads TGTGCCAGCAGCCAAGATCCGCCCGACAGGGGGCGGTCGGACACTGAAGCTTTCTTT. As protein: CASSQDPPDRGRSDTEAFF.

This chain joins TRBV7-8 and TRBJ1-2; TRBD1 aligns across 7 bases. The germline gives CDR1 SGHVS, CDR2 FQNEAQ. V shed 5 bases and J 7 bases; nucleotides not matched to a gene: 22. The CDR3 loop spans 18 amino acids. The CDR3 coding sequence is TGTGCCAGCAGCCAAGGGACCCCCGGGACAGCCTTAGTGGGTGGCTACACCTTC. It translates to CASSQGTPGTALVGGYTF.

V is TRBV7-2 and J is TRBJ1-2; possibly TRBD1 for D (6 bases). CDR1 and CDR2 (germline): SGHTA, FQGNSA. V was shortened by 1 base and J by 4 bases, with 19 bases between the two germline ends. This CDR3 spans 17 amino acids. The CDR3 DNA follows: TGTGCCAGCAGCTTAGGACCTACAGGGTTACTCTCCTATGGCTACACCTTC. Its translation: CASSLGPTGLLSYGYTF.

V usage is TRBV18 and J usage is TRBJ1-2; D is perhaps TRBD1 (5 bases). The ends were cut back, 0 bases at V and 4 bases at J, with 9 bases in the middle. Per germline, CDR1 KGHSH and CDR2 LQKENI. The CDR3 has 14 amino acids. CDR3 bases: TGTGCCAGCTCACCACCGTCAGGGTTCTATGGCTACACCTTC. This codes for CASSPPSGFYGYTF.

The CDR3 DNA reads as TGTGCCAGCAGTGACGGACTAGCAGATACGCAGTATTTT. Translating it yields CASSDGLADTQYF. The rearrangement links TRBV6-4 to TRBJ2-3; the match to TRBD2 covers 7 bases. The CDR3 covers 13 residues. The V segment lost 2 bases and the J segment 4 bases; nucleotides outside the gene matches: 0. The germline CDR1 and CDR2 sequences are MRHNA and SNTAGT.

V and J are TRBV6-6 and TRBJ1-1, with D possibly matching TRBD1 (5 bases). Germline V gene lookup returns CDR1 MNHNY and CDR2 SVGAGI (reference sequence). The CDR3 runs 13 residues. V lost 6 bases to trimming and J lost 1 base, with 9 bases between them. CDR3 region: CASSWTPNTEAFF. In DNA form, the CDR3 reads TGTGCCAGCAGCTGGACACCGAACACTGAAGCTTTCTTT.

This chain links TRBV6-5 with TRBJ1-1, with 7 nucleotides matching TRBD1. Germline CDR1 reads MNHEY; CDR2 reads SVGAGI. V dropped 4 bases and J dropped 7; count of bases not matched to a gene: 3. The CDR3 sequence is 12 residues long. The CDR3 loop is CASSSGTVEAFF. CDR3 DNA: TGTGCCAGCAGTTCCGGGACAGTTGAAGCTTTCTTT.

The V and J genes are TRBV7-8 and TRBJ1-1, with 7 bases identical to TRBD1. Germline CDR1 reads SGHVS; CDR2 reads FQNEAQ. The CDR3 has 14 residues. The V and J ends lost 6 bases and 1 base, in that order; junction bases with no gene match: 5. The CDR3 is CASRVQGGNTEAFF. In DNA, the CDR3 is TGTGCCAGCAGGGTGCAGGGGGGGAACACTGAAGCTTTCTTT.

This clone was seen just once. This CDR3 is also generated by other DNA sequences in the sample. This chain connects TRBV7-9 to TRBJ2-7, with D possibly matching TRBD2 (5 bases). CDR3 length: 13 amino acids. The V and J ends lost 5 bases and 3 bases respectively, with 11 bases between them. In germline, CDR1 is SEHNR, CDR2 FQNEAQ (reference sequence). This CDR3 is CASSLSGGYEQYF. In DNA form, the CDR3 reads TGTGCCAGCAGCCTAAGCGGTGGCTACGAGCAGTACTTC.

The rearrangement joins TRBV5-1 to TRBJ1-2, with unresolved D. In germline, CDR1 is SGHRS, CDR2 YFSETQ. Trimming shortened V by 4 bases and J by 6 bases, and 16 bases separated the two germline ends. The CDR3 loop spans 14 amino acids. CDR3 DNA: TGCGCCAGCAGCGTCGGAAGGGAGGGCGATGGCTACACCTTC. Amino acids: CASSVGREGDGYTF. Together with reference TRBV5-1 and TRBJ1-2, the CDR3 gives the full variable domain: KAGVTQTPRYLIKTRGQQVTLSCSPISGHRSVSWYQQTPGQGLQFLFEYFSETQRNKGNFPGRFSGRQFSNSRSEMNVSTLELGDSALYLCASSVGREGDGYTFGSGTRLTVV.

The J gene is TRBJ1-1, the V gene TRBV10-3; 8 nucleotides agree with TRBD1. Germline CDR1 is ENHRY and CDR2 is SYGVKD. V trimming: 10 bases; J trimming: 4 bases; junction bases outside the gene matches: 5. The CDR3 is 12 residues long. The CDR3 spells CATRTGGTEAFF. The CDR3, as DNA: TGTGCCACCCGAACAGGGGGCACTGAAGCTTTCTTT.

The J gene is TRBJ1-2, the V gene TRBV6-4, with TRBD1 matching over 9 bases. CDR3 length equals 15 residues. Germline trimming cut 3 bases from V and 5 bases from J; bases unmatched to any gene: 7. Germline V gene data show CDR1 as MRHNA and CDR2 as SNTAGT. The CDR3 DNA is TGTGCCAGCAGTGAAAACAGGGGGCGAAGTTATGGCTACACCTTC. Protein product: CASSENRGRSYGYTF.

The J gene is TRBJ2-1, the V gene TRBV7-6; possibly TRBD2 for D (5 bases). CDR3 length: 16 amino acids. Germline V gives CDR1 SGHVS, CDR2 FNYEAQ. V was cut by 0 bases and J by 8 bases, with 17 bases left in between. CDR3 coding DNA: TGTGCCAGCAGCTTAGCGGTTGGGCAGCGGTTCGATGAGCAGTTCTTC. Protein sequence: CASSLAVGQRFDEQFF.

The rearrangement uses TRBV6-5 and TRBJ2-3; TRBD1 agrees at 9 bases. The CDR3 length is 12 residues. The germline CDR1 and CDR2 sequences are MNHEY and SVGAGI. Trimming at V came to 10 bases and at J to 7 bases, leaving 6 bases not matched to a gene. The CDR3 loop reads CATAQGANTQYF. In nucleotides, the CDR3 is TGTGCCACAGCACAGGGGGCAAATACGCAGTATTTT.

This chain connects TRBV29-1 to TRBJ1-5; unclear D gene. CDR3 length: 13 residues. Germline lookup yields CDR1 SQVTM and CDR2 ANQGSEA. The V gene lost 4 bases and the J gene lost 7 bases, with 14 bases spanning the gap. The CDR3 sequence is CSVVPGVDQPQHF. The DNA for the CDR3 is TGCAGCGTTGTTCCCGGGGTCGACCAGCCCCAGCATTTT.

This clone showed up just a few times. The gene calls are TRBV2 and TRBJ1-5; 7 nucleotides agree with TRBD1. Unmatched junction bases numbered 6, after V lost 5 bases and J lost 2 bases. CDR1 is SNHLY and CDR2 is FYNNEI in the germline V gene. The CDR3 is made up of 15 amino acids. This CDR3 is CASSPQGGGNQPQHF. The CDR3 DNA is TGTGCCAGCAGTCCGCAGGGGGGTGGCAATCAGCCCCAGCATTTT.

The rearrangement joins TRBV18 to TRBJ2-1; 12 bases line up with TRBD1. This CDR3 has 16 amino acids. The V and J ends lost 2 bases and 8 bases, in that order; junction bases with no gene match: 7. Per the germline V gene, CDR1 is KGHSH and CDR2 is LQKENI. The CDR3 is CASSPSGGTGGDEQFF. DNA of the CDR3: TGTGCCAGCTCACCATCGGGGGGGACAGGGGGCGATGAGCAGTTCTTC.

This rearrangement joins TRBV18 to TRBJ1-2; D possibly corresponds to TRBD1 (5 bases). CDR1 and CDR2 from the germline V gene are KGHSH and LQKENI. V lost 1 base and J 10 bases, leaving 19 bases between the germline ends. The CDR3 runs 15 residues. CDR3 residues: CASSPLGQGQVDYTF. The CDR3 bases are TGTGCCAGCTCACCACTGGGGCAGGGCCAGGTGGACTACACCTTC.

This clone was recorded only once. A read error may account for a junction end that differs from germline. The chain combines TRBV5-6 with TRBJ2-1; no firm D call. This CDR3 region has 11 residues. Germline V CDR1 and CDR2: SGHDT, YYEEEE. The CDR3 here is CASRLGSGLIF. As DNA, the CDR3 is TGTGCCAGCAGACTCGGGTCGGGTCTTATCTTC.

The rearrangement joins TRBV5-4 to TRBJ1-1; maybe TRBD1 (5 bases). Germline lookup yields CDR1 SGHNT and CDR2 YYREEE (reference sequence). V was trimmed by 4 bases and J by 2 bases, leaving 12 bases between them. The CDR3 covers 14 residues. The CDR3 DNA reads TGTGCCAGCAGCCCCTGGGGGGGAAACACTGAAGCTTTCTTT. This encodes CASSPWGGNTEAFF.

In this sample, this clone turned up once. The J gene is TRBJ1-5, the V gene TRBV4-2; D may be TRBD1 (5 bases). This CDR3 has 15 amino acids. V dropped 0 bases and J dropped 4 bases, with 10 bases sitting between them. CDR1 is LGHNA and CDR2 is YNFKEQ in the germline V gene. This CDR3 is CASSQEMTENQPQHF. For the CDR3, the DNA is TGTGCCAGCAGCCAAGAGATGACAGAAAATCAGCCCCAGCATTTT.

The gene calls are TRBV5-4 and TRBJ2-2, with 9 bases that match TRBD1. V lost 4 bases to trimming and J lost 9 bases; unmatched junction nucleotides: 7. The CDR3 totals 14 residues. Germline CDR1 is SGHNT and CDR2 is YYREEE (reference sequence). CDR3 protein: CASSPEQGARELFF. The CDR3 DNA reads TGTGCCAGCAGCCCGGAACAGGGGGCGCGGGAGCTGTTTTTT.

For the CDR3, the DNA is TGTGCCAGCAGCGGGGACCGACAGGGGTTAAACGAGCAGTACTTC. As protein: CASSGDRQGLNEQYF. The rearrangement links TRBV6-5 to TRBJ2-7; TRBD1 matches 8 bases. CDR3 size: 15 residues. Per germline, CDR1 MNHEY and CDR2 SVGAGI. Germline trimming cut 6 bases from V and 5 bases from J; bases unmatched to any gene: 12.

The rearrangement uses TRBV11-2 and TRBJ1-2; D is possibly TRBD1 (6 bases). CDR1 is SGHAT and CDR2 is FQNNGV in the germline V gene. The CDR3 has 14 amino acids. V lost 4 bases and J 4 bases, leaving 13 bases between the germline ends. CDR3 sequence (DNA): TGTGCCAGCAGCTGGTCAGGGGCCCCCTATGGCTACACCTTC. Residues: CASSWSGAPYGYTF.

The chain is built from TRBV6-5 and TRBJ1-2; 8 nucleotides match TRBD1. The CDR3 runs to 13 residues. V trimming: 7 bases; J trimming: 4 bases; junction bases outside the gene matches: 5. Germline lookup yields CDR1 MNHEY and CDR2 SVGAGI. CDR3 sequence (DNA): TGTGCCAGCAACCCAGGGACAGGCTATGGCTACACCTTC. Translating gives CASNPGTGYGYTF.